The clone carrying this T cell receptor (beta chain) has only one observation. The antigen remains undetermined. These data come from a study of vaccination and CD4 T cells after COVID-19. Whole-study context: Either the Pfizer-BioNTech BNT162b2 or Moderna mRNA-1273 vaccine was given as two doses. The study drew post-COVID samples a median roughly 99 days after diagnosis (range 35 to 161).

The CDR3 consists of 12 residues. Trimming cost V 3 bases and J 11 bases, with 15 bases left between them. From germline, CDR1 is GTSNPN and CDR2 SVGIG (reference sequence). Researchers used the Oncomine TCR Beta short-read assay to sequence DNA from cultured CD4+ T cells. Using its own MiXCR run on the PCR reads, TCRdb lists one record per CDR3 protein. The sample has about 6,100 distinct CDR3 sequences; over 40% are singletons. Treatment: roughly 10-day PBMC culture with coronavirus spike peptide pools or control peptides (ViraFEST assay). Investigators obtained the unexposed donor's CD4+ T cells before the COVID-19 pandemic (2011-2018). The authors cultured two million PBMCs per well with about 10 IU/ml IL-2 and 8 to 10 ug/ml peptide pools.

Sequenced sample: CD4+ T cells from blood, cultured in vitro. The TCR sequence derives from a human donor in good health. The rearrangement links TRBV30 to TRBJ2-3; D unclear. CDR3 nucleotides: TGTGCCTGGAGCCCCGACCGGCGCCAGCAGTATTTT. Translation gives CAWSPDRRQQYF.